This TCR beta chain was found in a study of blood T cell repertoires in COVID-19. Germline-derived CDR1 and CDR2 are SGHDT and YYEEEE. V lost 3 bases, J lost 11 bases, and 11 bases lay in between. The CDR3 loop spans 11 amino acids. Method: immunoSEQ multiplex PCR; TCRdb's copy keeps in-frame clones and lacks some. The sample lists under 200,000 clones; approximately 80% were seen once. The TCR was taken from a man aged 55 to 70 with COVID-19, enrolled during active disease. The sequenced sample consisted of peripheral blood. The chain employs TRBV5-6 and TRBJ1-1; tentatively, D is TRBD1 (6 bases). The CDR3 here is CASSSGTQAFF. The CDR3 coding sequence is TGTGCCAGCAGCTCCGGGACACAGGCTTTCTTT.